This passage covers 12 T cell receptor beta chains from one sample sequenced in a study of T cell repertoires in cytomegalovirus infection. One entry per CDR3 protein, called by TCRdb with MiXCR from the reads. This sample has about 530,000 distinct CDR3 sequences, with 26% found just once. Sequencing used PBMCs. The source is a human donor in good health (CMV status not recorded). Some clones in this sample may be carry-over from other donors' samples.

The J gene is TRBJ2-1, the V gene TRBV11-3; D is unresolved. The CDR3 sequence is 15 residues long. Trimming removed 2 bases from V and 5 bases from J, with 13 bases in between. Looked up from germline, CDR1 is SGHNT and CDR2 is YENEEA. CDR3 DNA sequence: TGTGCCAGCAGCTTATGGACCGACGGCCACAATGAGCAGTTCTTC. Translating it yields CASSLWTDGHNEQFF.

The chain is built from TRBV19 and TRBJ2-3, with unresolved D. CDR1 is LNHDA and CDR2 is SQIVND in the germline V gene (reference sequence). The CDR3 spans 14 residues. The ends were cut back, 4 bases at V and 6 bases at J, with 14 bases in the middle. CDR3 amino acids: CASSNRAGGDTQYF. CDR3 DNA sequence: TGTGCCAGTAGTAACCGGGCCGGTGGGGATACGCAGTATTTT.

V and J are TRBV6-5 and TRBJ2-1; 9 bases fit TRBD1. V lost 4 bases to trimming and J lost 8 bases; unmatched junction nucleotides: 15. The CDR3 runs to 17 residues. Per the germline V gene, CDR1 is MNHEY and CDR2 is SVGAGI. The CDR3 region has the DNA TGTGCCAGCAGTTCTACTCCACCGGGACAGGGTTTCCATGAGCAGTTCTTC. This gives the protein CASSSTPPGQGFHEQFF.

The chain employs TRBV20-1 and TRBJ1-1; 10 bases line up with TRBD1. The V segment lost 5 bases and the J segment 6 bases; nucleotides outside the gene matches: 12. This CDR3 region has 15 residues. Germline V CDR1 and CDR2: DFQATT, SNEGSKA (reference sequence). In DNA, the CDR3 is TGCAGTGCTTCGAACCCGGGACAGGGGACTGCTGAAGCTTTCTTT. Encoded protein: CSASNPGQGTAEAFF.

This clonotype was seen a few times. The chain is built from TRBV27 and TRBJ1-6; D gene uncertain. CDR3 length equals 12 residues. Germline CDR1 is MNHEY and CDR2 is SMNVEV (reference sequence). The ends were cut back, 8 bases at V and 9 bases at J, with 11 bases in the middle. The CDR3 region has the DNA TGTGCCAGCGGAAGGGCTAGTTCACCCCTCCACTTT. Its protein is CASGRASSPLHF.

This clonotype turned up a few times. This chain joins TRBV18 and TRBJ2-7; tentative D call: TRBD2 (5 bases). Trimming removed 0 bases from V and 3 bases from J, with 9 bases in between. In germline, CDR1 is KGHSH, CDR2 LQKENI. CDR3 length: 14 residues. Here the CDR3 reads CASSPPAGLYEQYF. The CDR3 DNA follows: TGTGCCAGCTCACCACCGGCAGGACTCTACGAGCAGTACTTC.

This chain links TRBV20-1 with TRBJ2-1; 13 bases are shared with TRBD2. Germline V CDR1 and CDR2: DFQATT, SNEGSKA (reference sequence). V lost 5 bases, J lost 5 bases, and 15 bases stayed unmatched. This CDR3 has 18 amino acids. CDR3 DNA sequence: TGCAGTGCTCTACTAGCGGGAGGGCCTCGTCGGATCAACAATGAGCAGTTCTTC. Residues: CSALLAGGPRRINNEQFF.

Of note for this clonotype: The junction departs from germline at one end; a sequencing error may be responsible. CDR3 amino acids: CASGIAGEYNEQCF. CDR3 DNA sequence: TGTGCCAGCGGAATAGCGGGAGAGTACAATGAGCAGTGCTTC. The chain has TRBV6-2 or TRBV6-3 and TRBJ2-1; 9 nucleotides line up with TRBD2. Germline CDR1 and CDR2: MNHEY and SVGEGT. The CDR3 extends over 14 amino acids.

The genes are TRBV27 and TRBJ2-5; possibly TRBD2 for D (6 bases). Germline-derived CDR1 and CDR2 are MNHEY and SMNVEV (reference sequence). V lost 5 bases to trimming and J lost 5 bases, with 15 bases between them. The CDR3 contains 14 residues. CDR3 loop: CASSPVTAGETQYF. In DNA, the CDR3 is TGTGCCAGCAGTCCCGTTACGGCGGGGGAGACCCAGTACTTC.

The V call is TRBV18, the J call TRBJ2-2; 8 bases map to TRBD2. V gave up 3 bases and J gave up 0 bases; unmatched junction bases: 6. This CDR3 is built from 17 residues. Germline loops: CDR1 KGHSH, CDR2 LQKENI. The CDR3 region is CASSPSSGDANTGELFF. The CDR3 coding sequence is TGTGCCAGCTCACCGAGTAGCGGGGACGCGAACACCGGGGAGCTGTTTTTT.

The table lists this clonotype with many counts. This chain links TRBV7-2 with TRBJ2-3; D tentatively reads TRBD1 or TRBD2 (5 bases each). Germline CDR1 SGHTA, CDR2 FQGNSA. V was clipped by 0 bases and J by 5 bases, with 6 bases between them. CDR3 length: 13 amino acids. CDR3 in amino acids: CASSLAGVDTQYF. DNA for the CDR3: TGTGCCAGCAGCTTAGCGGGGGTAGATACGCAGTATTTT.

Only a few counts were recorded for this clonotype. At one end the junction does not follow the germline gene, possibly because of a read error. This chain links TRBV4-1 with TRBJ1-6; possibly TRBD1 for D (5 bases). Germline assignment: CDR1 MGHRA and CDR2 YSYEKL. CDR3 length: 16 amino acids. The CDR3: CASSARDRSLNSPLHF. CDR3 sequence (DNA): TGTGCCAGCAGCGCCCGGGACCGAAGCCTAAATTCACCCCTCCACTTT.